These T cell receptor beta chains were read from a single sample in a study of T cell responses to AZD1222 COVID-19 vaccine. Libraries were prepared by immunoSEQ multiplex PCR; TCRdb keeps only in-frame clonotypes and omits some of them. The table lists under 90,000 clones, approximately 85% of them singletons. The sample here was peripheral blood, taken 28 days after the second AZD1222 dose. These receptors came from an adult who received the AZD1222 COVID-19 vaccine. Both conserved end residues are trimmed from each CDR3. A D gene is named only where the DNA matches it firmly.

V	D	J	CDR3
TRBV5-1	-	TRBJ2-3	ASSQGQTSTDTQY
TRBV11-2	-	TRBJ2-3	ASSNRNGVAQY
TRBV4-1	-	TRBJ1-4	ASSQVGLINEKLF
TRBV5-4	-	TRBJ2-2	ASSSENTETGELF
TRBV23-1	-	TRBJ1-1	ASEKDGDTEAF
TRBV27	-	TRBJ1-3	AIRTRRHSGNTIY
TRBV11-3	TRBD2	TRBJ2-2	ASSHRGGNTGELF
TRBV13	-	TRBJ1-2	ASKMPWGYT
TRBV27	-	TRBJ2-7	ASSLYPGSPYEQY
TRBV3-1/TRBV3-2	-	TRBJ1-2	ASSQGGNFYGYT
TRBV6-1	TRBD2	TRBJ2-7	ASSELAGGAYEQY
TRBV7-6	TRBD2	TRBJ2-3	ASSLGGGLASDTQY
TRBV5-1	-	TRBJ1-1	ASSRTGNTEAF
TRBV5-6	-	TRBJ1-5	ASSFRVSNQPQH
TRBV6-1	-	TRBJ1-5	ASSEAWSSHQPQH
TRBV2	TRBD1	TRBJ2-5	ASSELSGQGY
TRBV9	TRBD1	TRBJ2-2	ASSVAGRGLTGELF
TRBV4-1	-	TRBJ2-3	ASSQNSGSSSTDTQY
TRBV28	TRBD2	TRBJ2-1	ASPPGAGGMNEQF
TRBV5-1	-	TRBJ1-5	ASSLDLYGQPQH
TRBV9	-	TRBJ2-5	ASSPGEETQY
TRBV27	-	TRBJ2-5	ASSLRPYATQETQY
TRBV6-5	-	TRBJ2-7	ASSYYGLGEQY
TRBV18	-	TRBJ2-3	ASSPDTTDTQY
TRBV18	-	TRBJ1-1	ASSPQGGHTEAF
TRBV3-1/TRBV3-2	-	TRBJ1-2	ASSQGLEGLFDYGYT
TRBV5-1	TRBD1	TRBJ2-7	ASSRGTGVSDEQY
TRBV3-1/TRBV3-2	-	TRBJ2-7	ASSQGSGYLTNEQY
TRBV2	-	TRBJ2-5	ASTRGTLRTETQY
TRBV5-8	TRBD1	TRBJ1-4	ASRGETGITEKLF
TRBV10-1	-	TRBJ1-3	ASSEKGVAGNTIY
TRBV19	TRBD1	TRBJ1-5	ASNRGGLPQPQH
TRBV18	-	TRBJ1-2	ASSLGVGADDPNYGYT